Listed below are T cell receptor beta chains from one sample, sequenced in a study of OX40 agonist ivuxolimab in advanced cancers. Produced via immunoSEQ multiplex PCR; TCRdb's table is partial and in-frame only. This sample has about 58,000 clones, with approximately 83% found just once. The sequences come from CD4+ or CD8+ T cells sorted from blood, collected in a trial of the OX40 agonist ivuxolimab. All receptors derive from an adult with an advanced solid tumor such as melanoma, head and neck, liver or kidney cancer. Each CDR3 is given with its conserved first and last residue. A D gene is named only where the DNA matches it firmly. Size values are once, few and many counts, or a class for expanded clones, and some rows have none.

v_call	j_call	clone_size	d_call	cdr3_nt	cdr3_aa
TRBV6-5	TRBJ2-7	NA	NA	TGTGCCAGCAGTACCCCCGGCAGAGCCAAAGAGTACTTC	CASSTPGRAKEYF
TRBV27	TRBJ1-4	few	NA	TGTGCCAGCACAGTGCAGTTCGGGTCAAAACTGTTTTTT	CASTVQFGSKLFF
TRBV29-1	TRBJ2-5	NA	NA	TGCAGCGTTGAAGAGATACGGGAAGAGACCCAGTACTTC	CSVEEIREETQYF
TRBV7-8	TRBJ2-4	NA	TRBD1	TGTGCCAGCAGCCCTAGGCGGGGGACAGGGGTTGCAAGTAGAAACATTCAGTACTTC	CASSPRRGTGVASRNIQYF
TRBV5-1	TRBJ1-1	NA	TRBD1	TGCGCCAGCAGCTCTACAGGGGGATCCACTGAAGCTTTCTTT	CASSSTGGSTEAFF
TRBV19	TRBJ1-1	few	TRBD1	TGTGCCAGTAGTACGCCAAGACAGGGGAACACTGAAGCTTTCTTT	CASSTPRQGNTEAFF
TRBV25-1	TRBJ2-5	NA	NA	TGTGCCAGCAGTGAATGGACCAAGGGGGAGACCCAGTACTTC	CASSEWTKGETQYF
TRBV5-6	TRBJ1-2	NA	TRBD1	TGTGCCAGCAGCCTAGGGACAGGGGTCAATGGCTACACCTTC	CASSLGTGVNGYTF
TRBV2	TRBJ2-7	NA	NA	TGTGCCAGCAGTGGGGACTCCTCCTACGAGCAGTACTTC	CASSGDSSYEQYF
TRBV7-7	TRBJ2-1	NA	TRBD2	TGTGCTAGCAGCTTAGACGGGGGGAGGAATGAGCAGTTCTTC	CASSLDGGRNEQFF
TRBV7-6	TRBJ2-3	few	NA	TGTGCCAGCAGCTTACAGGGCACAGATACGCAGTATTTT	CASSLQGTDTQYF
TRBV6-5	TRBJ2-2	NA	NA	TGTGCCAGTAAAAATAGACGAAACACCGGGGAGCTGTTTTTT	CASKNRRNTGELFF
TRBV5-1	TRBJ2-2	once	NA	TGCGCCAGCAGCCCGGGACAGAACACCGGGGAGCTGTTTTTT	CASSPGQNTGELFF
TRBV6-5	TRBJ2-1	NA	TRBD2	TGTGCCAGCAGTTACTCGAAGACGGGAGGTGTCAATGAGCAGTTCTTC	CASSYSKTGGVNEQFF
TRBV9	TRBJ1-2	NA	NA	TGTGCCAGCAGCGGATCTGGGGGTTTTTATGGCTACACCTTC	CASSGSGGFYGYTF
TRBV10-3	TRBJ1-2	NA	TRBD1	TGTGCCATCAGAAAAGATATCGGGACAGCTTATGGCTACACCTTC	CAIRKDIGTAYGYTF
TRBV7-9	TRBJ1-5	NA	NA	TGTGCCAGCAGCCCTGGGATCGGTATTGGGCAGCCCCAGCATTTT	CASSPGIGIGQPQHF
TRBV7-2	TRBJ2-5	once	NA	TGTGCCAGCAGCTTAGTAGCGGTTAGCGGAGAGACCCAGTACTTC	CASSLVAVSGETQYF
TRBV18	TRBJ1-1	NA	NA	TGTGCCAGCTCAGTAACTGACACCCCGAACACTGAAGCTTTCTTT	CASSVTDTPNTEAFF
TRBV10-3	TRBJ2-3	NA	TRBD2	TGTGCCATCAGTGACATCCTAGCGGGCGACACAGATACGCAGTATTTT	CAISDILAGDTDTQYF
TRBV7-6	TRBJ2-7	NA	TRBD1	TGTGCCAGCAGCATCACAGGGGGCGAGCAGTACTTC	CASSITGGEQYF
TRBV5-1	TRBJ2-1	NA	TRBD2	TGCGCCAGCAGCGAGGTTAGCGGGAGGACTGAGCAGTTCTTC	CASSEVSGRTEQFF
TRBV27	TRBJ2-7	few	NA	TGTGCCAGCAGTTTATCGGTCTCTACCTACTCCTACGAGCAGTACTTC	CASSLSVSTYSYEQYF
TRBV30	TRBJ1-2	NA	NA	TGTGCCTGGAGTGTACAGGGTGTAATCCTTGGCTACACCTTC	CAWSVQGVILGYTF
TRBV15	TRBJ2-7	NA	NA	TGTGCCACCAGTAGACCCGGGACACCCGACTACGAGCAGTACTTC	CATSRPGTPDYEQYF
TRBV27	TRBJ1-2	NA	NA	TGTGCCAGCAGTTGGGCAGGGAACGGCTATGGCTACACCTTC	CASSWAGNGYGYTF
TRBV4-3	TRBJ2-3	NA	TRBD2	TGCGCCAGCAGCCAATATAGCGGGAGCACAGATACGCAGTATTTT	CASSQYSGSTDTQYF
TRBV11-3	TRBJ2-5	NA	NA	TGTGCCAGCAGAAAGAGGGACTCCCCGACGGAGACCCAGTACTTC	CASRKRDSPTETQYF
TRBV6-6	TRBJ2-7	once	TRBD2	TGTGCCAGCAGGGAGACTAGCGGGGCTAACTACGAGCAGTACTTC	CASRETSGANYEQYF
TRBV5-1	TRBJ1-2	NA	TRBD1	TGCGCCAGCACCCGGGACAGGGGGGACTATGGCTACACCTTC	CASTRDRGDYGYTF
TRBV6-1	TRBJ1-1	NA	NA	TGTGCCAGCAGCCTCCGGGCCCTGATAGCTGAAGCTTTCTTT	CASSLRALIAEAFF
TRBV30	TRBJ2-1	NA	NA	TGTGCCTGGAAGGTGCTTGGAGAGGAGCAGTTCTTC	CAWKVLGEEQFF
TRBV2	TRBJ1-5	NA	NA	TGTGCCAGCAGTTTATTACAGGGCAATCAGCCCCAGCATTTT	CASSLLQGNQPQHF
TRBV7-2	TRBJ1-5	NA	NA	TGTGCCAGCAGCTTTGACACCCATAGTCAGCCCCAGCATTTT	CASSFDTHSQPQHF
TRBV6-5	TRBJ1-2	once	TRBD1	TGTGCCAGCAGTTCCCCGGGACAGGGGAAAGGCTATGGCTACACCTTC	CASSSPGQGKGYGYTF
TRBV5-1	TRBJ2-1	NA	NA	TGCGCCAGCAGCAGAACTCCTGCCGACAATGAGCAGTTCTTC	CASSRTPADNEQFF
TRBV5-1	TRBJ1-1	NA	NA	TGCGCCAGCAGCTTGCTAGCGGGGAACACTGAAGCTTTCTTT	CASSLLAGNTEAFF
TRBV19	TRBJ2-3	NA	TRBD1	TGTGCCAGTAGTATAGTCCCGGGACAGGGGGTTGAAAGGACGCAGTATTTT	CASSIVPGQGVERTQYF
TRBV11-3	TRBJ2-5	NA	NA	TGTGCCAGCAGCTCGCGAGTCAGAACAAAAGAGACCCAGTACTTC	CASSSRVRTKETQYF
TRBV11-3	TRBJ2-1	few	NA	TGTGCCAGCAGCTTAACTGTACAGAACAATGAGCAGTTCTTC	CASSLTVQNNEQFF
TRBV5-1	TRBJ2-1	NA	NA	TGCGCCAGCAGCCCCGGGAGTAGGTCCTACAATGAGCAGTTCTTC	CASSPGSRSYNEQFF
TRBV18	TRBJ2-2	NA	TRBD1	TGTGCCAGCTCACCAGACATTACAGGGGTTAGCACCGGGGAGCTGTTTTTT	CASSPDITGVSTGELFF
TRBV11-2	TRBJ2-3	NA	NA	TGTGCCAGCAGCTTAGAGAGGACGCGGAGGGATTTT	CASSLERTRRDF
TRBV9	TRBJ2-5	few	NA	TGTGCCAGCAGCCCGGGACACCTAGAGACCCAGTACTTC	CASSPGHLETQYF
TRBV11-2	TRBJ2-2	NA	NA	TGTGCCAGCAGTCAGGACGCGAACACCGGGGAGCTGTTTTTT	CASSQDANTGELFF
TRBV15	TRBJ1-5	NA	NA	TGTGCCACCAGCAGAGGTGGGCGAGGTCCTCCGCCTCAGCCCCAGCATTTT	CATSRGGRGPPPQPQHF
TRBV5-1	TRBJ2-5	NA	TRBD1	TGCGCCAGCAGCTACCGTCCCGGGACAGGTGGAGGGGAGACCCAGTACTTC	CASSYRPGTGGGETQYF
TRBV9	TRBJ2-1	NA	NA	TGTGCCAGCAGCGTAGCTACCAAGAATGAGCAGTTCTTC	CASSVATKNEQFF
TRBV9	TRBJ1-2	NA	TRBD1	TGTGCCAGCAGCGTAGCTCCAGGGGGTGACTATGGCTACACCTTC	CASSVAPGGDYGYTF
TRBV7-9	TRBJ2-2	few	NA	TGTGCCAGCAGCAACCACAGAACGAACACCGGGGAGCTGTTTTTT	CASSNHRTNTGELFF
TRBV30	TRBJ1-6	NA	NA	TGTGCCTGGAGTCTAGGGGAAAACTATAATTCACCCCTCCACTTT	CAWSLGENYNSPLHF
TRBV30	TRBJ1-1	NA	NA	TGTGCCTGGAGTCCAGTAGGGGGTAACACTGAAGCTTTCTTT	CAWSPVGGNTEAFF
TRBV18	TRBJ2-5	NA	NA	TGTGCCAGCTCACCATACCAAGAGACCCAGTACTTC	CASSPYQETQYF
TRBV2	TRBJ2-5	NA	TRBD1	TGTGCCAGCAGTGAAACCCTCGGGACAGGGCAAGAGACCCAGTACTTC	CASSETLGTGQETQYF
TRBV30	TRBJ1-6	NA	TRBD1	TGTGCCTGGAGTAATAGGGGGCCTTATAATTCACCCCTCCACTTT	CAWSNRGPYNSPLHF